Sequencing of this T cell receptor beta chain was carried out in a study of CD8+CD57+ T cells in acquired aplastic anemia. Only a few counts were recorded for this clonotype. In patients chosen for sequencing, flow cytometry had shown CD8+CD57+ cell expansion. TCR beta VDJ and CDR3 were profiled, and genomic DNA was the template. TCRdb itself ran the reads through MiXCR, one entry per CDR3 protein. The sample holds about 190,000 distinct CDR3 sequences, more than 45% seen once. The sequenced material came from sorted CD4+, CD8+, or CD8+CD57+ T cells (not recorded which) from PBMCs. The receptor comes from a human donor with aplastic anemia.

The CDR3 coding sequence is TGTGCCACCAGCAGACCGGGACAGGGTTCCTACGAGCAGTACTTC. Amino acids: CATSRPGQGSYEQYF. The chain couples TRBV15 to TRBJ2-7; 9 bases line up with TRBD1. J lost 1 base, V lost 2 bases, and 3 bases had no gene match. The germline gives CDR1 LNHNV, CDR2 YYDKDF (reference sequence). This CDR3 contains 15 residues.